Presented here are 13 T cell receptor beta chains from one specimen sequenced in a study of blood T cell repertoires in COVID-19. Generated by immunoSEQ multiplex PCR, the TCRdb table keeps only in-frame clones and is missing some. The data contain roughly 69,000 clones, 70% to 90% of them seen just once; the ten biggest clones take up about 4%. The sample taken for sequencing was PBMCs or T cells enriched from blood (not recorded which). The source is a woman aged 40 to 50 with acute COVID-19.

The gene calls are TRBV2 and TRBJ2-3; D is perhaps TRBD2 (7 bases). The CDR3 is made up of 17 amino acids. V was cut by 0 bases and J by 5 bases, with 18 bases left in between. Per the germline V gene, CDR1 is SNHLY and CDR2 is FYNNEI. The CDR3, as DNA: TGTGCCAGCAGTGAAGCGGTGTGGGGGGGCCATCAAGATACGCAGTATTTT. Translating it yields CASSEAVWGGHQDTQYF.

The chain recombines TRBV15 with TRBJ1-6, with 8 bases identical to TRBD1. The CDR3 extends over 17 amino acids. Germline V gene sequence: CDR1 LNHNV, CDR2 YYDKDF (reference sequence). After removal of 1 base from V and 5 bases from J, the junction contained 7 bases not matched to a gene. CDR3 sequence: CATSRAHQGANNSPLHF. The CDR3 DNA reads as TGTGCCACCAGCAGAGCTCACCAGGGGGCTAATAATTCACCCCTCCACTTT.

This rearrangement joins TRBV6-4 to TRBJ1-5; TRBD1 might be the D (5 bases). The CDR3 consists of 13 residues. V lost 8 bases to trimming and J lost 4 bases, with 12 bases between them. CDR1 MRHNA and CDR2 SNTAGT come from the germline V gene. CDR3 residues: CASFGHINQPQHF. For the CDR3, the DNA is TGTGCCAGCTTTGGACACATTAATCAGCCCCAGCATTTT.

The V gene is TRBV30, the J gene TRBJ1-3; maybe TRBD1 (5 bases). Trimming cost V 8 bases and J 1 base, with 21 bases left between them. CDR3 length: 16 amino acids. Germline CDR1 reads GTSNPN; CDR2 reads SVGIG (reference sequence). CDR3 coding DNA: TGTGCCCTATACCCAGCACAGGTAAGGTCTGGAAACACCATATATTTT. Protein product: CALYPAQVRSGNTIYF. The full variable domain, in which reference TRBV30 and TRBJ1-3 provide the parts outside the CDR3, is SQTIHQWPATLVQPVGSPLSLECTVEGTSNPNLYWYRQAAGRGLQLLFYSVGIGQISSEVPQNLSASRPQDRQFILSSKKLLLSDSGFYLCALYPAQVRSGNTIYFGEGSWLTVV.

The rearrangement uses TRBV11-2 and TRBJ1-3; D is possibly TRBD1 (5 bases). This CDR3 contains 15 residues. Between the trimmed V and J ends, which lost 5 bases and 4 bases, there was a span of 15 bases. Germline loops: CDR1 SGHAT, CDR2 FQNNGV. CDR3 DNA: TGTGCCAGCAGCCCCCACGCAGGGTCCGGAAACACCATATATTTT. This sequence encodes CASSPHAGSGNTIYF. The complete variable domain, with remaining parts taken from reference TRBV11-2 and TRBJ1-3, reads EAGVAQSPRYKIIEKRQSVAFWCNPISGHATLYWYQQILGQGPKLLIQFQNNGVVDDSQLPKDRFSAERLKGVDSTLKIQPAKLEDSAVYLCASSPHAGSGNTIYFGEGSWLTVV.

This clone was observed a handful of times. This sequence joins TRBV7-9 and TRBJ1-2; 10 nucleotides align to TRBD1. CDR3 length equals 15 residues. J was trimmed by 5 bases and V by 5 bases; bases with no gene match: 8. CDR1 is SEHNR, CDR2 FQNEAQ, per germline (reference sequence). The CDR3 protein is CASSPRTGGSYGYTF. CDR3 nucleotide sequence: TGTGCCAGCAGCCCGAGGACAGGGGGAAGTTATGGCTACACCTTC.

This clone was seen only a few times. The CDR3 loop reads CASSYSQGNNQPQHF. In DNA, the CDR3 is TGTGCCAGCAGCTATTCTCAGGGCAACAATCAGCCCCAGCATTTT. J is TRBJ1-5 and V is TRBV5-6; D is perhaps TRBD1 (5 bases). Germline V lookup: CDR1 SGHDT, CDR2 YYEEEE. This CDR3 has 15 amino acids. V was trimmed by 3 bases and J by 3 bases, leaving 13 bases between them.

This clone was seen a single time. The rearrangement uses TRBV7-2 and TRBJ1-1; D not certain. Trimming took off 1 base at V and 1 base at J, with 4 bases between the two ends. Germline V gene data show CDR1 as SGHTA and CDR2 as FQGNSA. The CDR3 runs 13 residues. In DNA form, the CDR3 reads TGTGCCAGCAGCTTAGGGGCGAACACTGAAGCTTTCTTT. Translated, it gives CASSLGANTEAFF.

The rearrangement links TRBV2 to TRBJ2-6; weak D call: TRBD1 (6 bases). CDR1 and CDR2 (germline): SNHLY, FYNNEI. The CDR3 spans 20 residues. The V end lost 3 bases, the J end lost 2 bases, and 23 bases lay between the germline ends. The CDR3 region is CASSEEPQGWMVAGANVLTF. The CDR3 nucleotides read TGTGCCAGCAGTGAGGAGCCTCAGGGGTGGATGGTCGCTGGGGCCAACGTCCTGACTTTC.

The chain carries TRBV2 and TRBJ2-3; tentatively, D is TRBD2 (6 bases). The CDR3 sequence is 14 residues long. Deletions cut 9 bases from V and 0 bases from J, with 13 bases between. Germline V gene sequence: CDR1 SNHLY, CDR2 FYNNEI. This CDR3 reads CASKRAASTDTQYF. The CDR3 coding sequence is TGTGCCAGTAAGCGGGCCGCTAGCACAGATACGCAGTATTTT.

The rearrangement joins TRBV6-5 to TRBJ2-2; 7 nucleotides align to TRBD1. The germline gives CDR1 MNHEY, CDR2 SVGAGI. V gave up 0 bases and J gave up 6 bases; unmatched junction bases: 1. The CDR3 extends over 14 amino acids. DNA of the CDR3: TGTGCCAGCAGTTACTCGACAGGGCCCGGGGAGCTGTTTTTT. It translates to CASSYSTGPGELFF.

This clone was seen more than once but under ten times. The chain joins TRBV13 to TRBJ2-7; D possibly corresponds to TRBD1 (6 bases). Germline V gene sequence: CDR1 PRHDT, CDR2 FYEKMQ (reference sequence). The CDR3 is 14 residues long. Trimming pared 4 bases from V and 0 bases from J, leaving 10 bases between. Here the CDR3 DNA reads TGTGCCAGCAGCTCCCGACAGGACTCCTACGAGCAGTACTTC. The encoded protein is CASSSRQDSYEQYF.

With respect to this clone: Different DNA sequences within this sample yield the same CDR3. CDR3 region: CASSTGGYGYTF. The CDR3 bases are TGTGCCAGTAGTACAGGGGGCTATGGCTACACCTTC. V gene TRBV19 combines with J gene TRBJ1-2; 7 bases align to TRBD1. CDR3 size: 12 residues. V gave up 4 bases and J gave up 4 bases; unmatched junction bases: 0. The germline CDR1 and CDR2 sequences are LNHDA and SQIVND (reference sequence).